This is a list of T cell receptor beta chains from one sample in a study of response to subunit inactivated influenza vaccine. One entry per CDR3 protein, called by TCRdb with MiXCR from the RT-PCR reads. The sample contains 500,000 to 600,000 distinct CDR3 sequences, about 7.6% of which appear only once. The sequencing here drew on PBMCs from blood, taken about 23 months after vaccination. These receptors were obtained from a man between 50 and 75 years old who received an inactivated influenza vaccine. The CDR3 runs from the conserved cysteine through the conserved F or W. A D gene is named only where the DNA matches it firmly. Size tells how often a clone was seen (once, few, many) or the class of an expanded clone, and some rows leave it out.

j_call clone_size v_call d_call cdr3_nt cdr3_aa
TRBJ2-7 many TRBV20-1 . TGCAGTGCAAGAAAGACAGGTACCCACGAGCAGTACTTC CSARKTGTHEQYF
TRBJ1-1 . TRBV18 . TGTGCCAGCTCACCACTGGAGGCCCCCACTGAAGCTTTCTTT CASSPLEAPTEAFF
TRBJ2-5 many TRBV5-1 . TGCGCCAGCAGCTTGACAGGGAAGGGAGAGACCCAGTACTTC CASSLTGKGETQYF
TRBJ1-1 . TRBV7-2 . TGTGCCCGCAGCTTCCGGACAGCGAACACTGAAGCTTTCTTT CARSFRTANTEAFF
TRBJ2-5 . TRBV6-2/TRBV6-3 TRBD1 TGTGCCAGCAGTGAGGGGACAGGGTTGGAGACCCAGTACTTC CASSEGTGLETQYF
TRBJ2-4 many TRBV5-1 . TGCGCCAGCAGCTTGGATGTGGGAGGAGGCATTCAGTACTTC CASSLDVGGGIQYF
TRBJ2-7 few TRBV4-2 TRBD2 TGTGCCAGCAGCCAAGGATCTAGCGGGGAGTACGAGCAGTACTTC CASSQGSSGEYEQYF
TRBJ2-5 few TRBV5-1 . TGCGCCAGCAGCTCCGGACAGAGACAAGAGACCCAGTACTTC CASSSGQRQETQYF
TRBJ1-1 few TRBV19 . TGTGCCAGTAGTATAGGGCCCTCCTCCACTGAAGCTTTCTTT CASSIGPSSTEAFF
TRBJ2-1 few TRBV9 . TGTGCCAGCAGCCCTTTCTGGGGTGGTGGCGATGAGCAGTTCTTC CASSPFWGGGDEQFF
TRBJ2-2 few TRBV28 . TGTGCCAGCAGCTTATATGGGGGCACCGGGGAGCTGTTTTTT CASSLYGGTGELFF
TRBJ2-7 . TRBV12-3/TRBV12-4 . TGTGCCAGCGCTAGGGCAGGGTCCTACGAGCAGTACTTC CASARAGSYEQYF
TRBJ2-7 . TRBV28 TRBD1 TGTGCCAGCAGCTCTTTGCCACAACCGGGACAGGTTCCCTACGAGCAGTACTTC CASSSLPQPGQVPYEQYF
TRBJ2-7 . TRBV20-1 . TGCAGTGCTAGAGATTCAACAGACGAGCAGTACTTC CSARDSTDEQYF
TRBJ2-2 many TRBV5-1 . TGCGCCAGCAGCCCCGGGACACGAGAAGGGGGGGAGCTGTTTTTT CASSPGTREGGELFF
TRBJ2-1 many TRBV20-1 TRBD1 TGCAGTGCTTTACCCCACAGGGGGCGAAACAATGAGCAGTTCTTC CSALPHRGRNNEQFF
TRBJ2-5 few TRBV20-1 TRBD2 TGCAGTGAGGTAGCGGGGGAGCAAGAGACCCAGTACTTC CSEVAGEQETQYF
TRBJ2-1 many TRBV10-3 TRBD2 TGTGCCATCAGTGGTCTAGCGGCCAATGAGCAGTTCTTC CAISGLAANEQFF
TRBJ2-6 many TRBV2 . TGTGCCAGCAGTCAGGTCCGCACTGGGGCCAACGTCCTGACTTTC CASSQVRTGANVLTF
TRBJ2-3 few TRBV14 . TGTGCCAGCAGCCCCTTTCGGGGGCGCGGAGCAGATACGCAGTATTTT CASSPFRGRGADTQYF
TRBJ2-5 few TRBV28 TRBD2 TGTGCCAGCAGTTTAGTCTCTATGGGAGCGGGGCCGTCAGAGACCCAGTACTTC CASSLVSMGAGPSETQYF
TRBJ2-5 . TRBV6-5 TRBD1 TGTGCCAGCAGTTACCGGCAGACAGGGATCGAGACCCAGTACTTC CASSYRQTGIETQYF
TRBJ2-2 . TRBV20-1 TRBD2 TGCAGTGCTCTCCCGGGACTAAGCACCGGGGAGCTGTTTTTT CSALPGLSTGELFF
TRBJ2-5 many TRBV5-1 TRBD2 TGCGCCAGCAGCTTGCGCCTAGCGGGAGAGACCCAGTACTTC CASSLRLAGETQYF
TRBJ1-6 . TRBV7-9 . TGTGCCAGCAGCCCGACCGGGACAAATAATTCACCCCTCCACTTT CASSPTGTNNSPLHF
TRBJ2-3 many TRBV10-3 . TGTGCCATCAGTGGGGGGTCGGATACGCAGTATTTT CAISGGSDTQYF
TRBJ2-3 few TRBV7-9 TRBD2 TGTGCCAGCAGCCGGACTAGCGGGGTCACAGATACGCAGTATTTT CASSRTSGVTDTQYF
TRBJ1-5 many TRBV4-2 . TGTGCCAGCAGCCAAGGGGATGGGGGAGCAATTCATCAGCCCCAGCATTTT CASSQGDGGAIHQPQHF
TRBJ2-5 . TRBV6-2/TRBV6-3 TRBD2 TGTGCCAGCAGTCACCGCCTAGCGGTCCAAGAGACCCAGTACTTC CASSHRLAVQETQYF
TRBJ2-1 . TRBV20-1 . TGCAGTGCTAGGGAAACTAGAGCTGAGCAGTCCTTC CSARETRAEQSF
TRBJ2-7 . TRBV29-1 TRBD1 TGCAGCGTCGCCGGGACCGAAGGGGGCCCCTACGAGCAGTACTTC CSVAGTEGGPYEQYF
TRBJ2-2 few TRBV6-1 TRBD2 TGTGCCAGCAATGTGGGTCTTAGCGGGAGTTCCGGGGAGCTGTTTTTT CASNVGLSGSSGELFF
TRBJ2-5 few TRBV5-6 TRBD2 TGTGCCAGCAGCTTTTATAGCGGGGTCAAAGAGACCCAGTACTTC CASSFYSGVKETQYF
TRBJ1-4 many TRBV20-1 TRBD1 TGCAGTGCTATTGACAGGGCAAGGGGGCATGAAAAACTGTTTTTT CSAIDRARGHEKLFF
TRBJ2-1 . TRBV10-2 . TGCGCCAGCAGTGACCCCGATACTTATACCAGGAGCTCCTACAATGAGCAGTTCTTC CASSDPDTYTRSSYNEQFF
TRBJ1-1 . TRBV21-1 . TGTGCCAGCAGCAAAGGGTGCAGTGAAGCTTTCTTT CASSKGCSEAFF
TRBJ1-2 . TRBV29-1 TRBD1 TGCAGCGGGTCACAGGGGTTATACGGCTACACCTTC CSGSQGLYGYTF
TRBJ2-4 many TRBV5-1 TRBD2 TGCGCCAGCAGCTCGCCCGGGACTAGGGGGGACATTCAGTACTTC CASSSPGTRGDIQYF
TRBJ2-7 . TRBV7-6 . TGTGCCAGCAGCGCATCCTCACCTTTCGGGACTTCCCTCTACGAGCAGTACTTC CASSASSPFGTSLYEQYF
TRBJ2-2 . TRBV19 TRBD2 TGTGCCAGTAGTATCCTAGCGGTTAACACCGGGGAGCTGTTTTTT CASSILAVNTGELFF
TRBJ2-1 . TRBV12-3/TRBV12-4 . TGTGCCAGCAGTTTAGCACTGATCTCCTACAATGAGCAGTTCTTC CASSLALISYNEQFF
TRBJ1-1 . TRBV3-1 . TGTGCCAGCAGCCCCCCTTTCTTGGACAGAACTGAAGCTTTCTTT CASSPPFLDRTEAFF
TRBJ1-4 . TRBV3-1 . TGTGCCAGCAGCCCACGCGGGGGGCAGGAAAAACTGTTTTTT CASSPRGGQEKLFF
TRBJ2-2 many TRBV10-3 . TGTGCCATCAGTGACAATGCGAACACCGGGGAGCTGTTTTTT CAISDNANTGELFF
TRBJ2-7 . TRBV9 TRBD2 TGTGCCAGCAGCGTATCGGGACTAGCCTACGAGCAGTACTTC CASSVSGLAYEQYF
TRBJ1-2 few TRBV5-1 . TGCGCCAGCAAACCCGGGGGCGAAGCTTATGGCTACACCTTC CASKPGGEAYGYTF
TRBJ2-2 . TRBV9 . TGTGCCAGCAGCGTAGAGGTGCTGGCCGGGGAGCTGTTTTTT CASSVEVLAGELFF
TRBJ1-1 . TRBV28 . TGTGCCAGCAGTTCTTACGGGTCCCCAAGGGGTGAAGCTTTCTTT CASSSYGSPRGEAFF
TRBJ1-6 many TRBV6-1 . TGTGCCAGCACCACAGTGGGTCAGGGCCCGAATTCACCCCTCCACTTT CASTTVGQGPNSPLHF
TRBJ2-7 few TRBV7-2 TRBD1 TGTGCCAGCAGCCTTGGGACAGGGTTCACCGAGCAGTACTTC CASSLGTGFTEQYF
TRBJ1-5 few TRBV12-3/TRBV12-4 . TGTGCCAGCAGTGCAGAAAGTAGCAATCAGCCCCAGCATTTT CASSAESSNQPQHF